The 23 T cell receptor beta chains in this list originate from one sample, sequenced in a study of T cell responses to AZD1222 COVID-19 vaccine. Only in-frame clones appear in the TCRdb table, and some are missing; sequencing was by immunoSEQ multiplex PCR. This table has 210,000 or so clones, about 92% appearing once. The specimen was peripheral blood, collected on day 0 of MenACWY control vaccination. The source of these receptors is an adult in good health.

The V and J genes are TRBV11-2 and TRBJ1-2; 10 bases agree with TRBD1. The germline gives CDR1 SGHAT, CDR2 FQNNGV. CDR3 length equals 15 residues. V lost 4 bases, J lost 7 bases, and 9 bases stayed unmatched. In DNA, the CDR3 is TGTGCCAGCAGCTCCCGGGACAGGGGTGTTGGTGGCTACACCTTC. Amino acids: CASSSRDRGVGGYTF. Full variable domain (missing parts from reference TRBV11-2 and TRBJ1-2): EAGVAQSPRYKIIEKRQSVAFWCNPISGHATLYWYQQILGQGPKLLIQFQNNGVVDDSQLPKDRFSAERLKGVDSTLKIQPAKLEDSAVYLCASSSRDRGVGGYTFGSGTRLTVV.

The table lists this clone with a few counts. V gene TRBV5-1 combines with J gene TRBJ1-6; D is uncertain. The V and J ends lost 2 bases and 8 bases respectively, with 11 bases between them. Germline V gene data show CDR1 as SGHRS and CDR2 as YFSETQ. CDR3 size: 14 residues. CDR3 nucleotides: TGCGCCAGCAGCTTCTCAAGGGAGGATTCACCCCTCCACTTT. It specifies CASSFSREDSPLHF.

This clone appeared a single time. The V call is TRBV18, the J call TRBJ2-2, with D hard to call. This CDR3 has 14 residues. Germline V gives CDR1 KGHSH, CDR2 LQKENI. Trimming removed 2 bases at V and 1 base at J, with 5 bases between. CDR3 sequence: CASSPRENTGELFF. CDR3 bases: TGTGCCAGCTCACCAAGGGAGAACACCGGGGAGCTGTTTTTT.

The chain joins TRBV15 to TRBJ1-6, with D possibly TRBD1 on 5 matching bases. Trimming took off 0 bases at V and 9 bases at J, with 12 bases between the two ends. The V gene's germline CDR1 is LNHNV and CDR2 YYDKDF (reference sequence). This CDR3 comprises 15 residues. CDR3 amino acids: CATSRDRRGPSPLHF. CDR3 DNA: TGTGCCACCAGCAGAGATCGAAGGGGTCCTTCACCCCTCCACTTT. The variable domain in full, completed from reference TRBV15 and TRBJ1-6, reads DAMVIQNPRYQVTQFGKPVTLSCSQTLNHNVMYWYQQKSSQAPKLLFHYYDKDFNNEADTPDNFQSRRPNTSFCFLDIRSPGLGDTAMYLCATSRDRRGPSPLHFGNGTRLTVT.

The chain joins TRBV3-1 (or the pseudogene TRBV3-2) to TRBJ2-1; 7 positions agree with TRBD2. The V and J ends lost 6 bases and 2 bases, in that order; junction bases with no gene match: 7. Germline V gene sequence: CDR1 LGHDT, CDR2 YNNKEL (reference sequence). This CDR3 contains 15 residues. The CDR3 protein is CASSPTSSPYNEQFF. CDR3 nucleotides: TGTGCCAGCAGTCCGACTAGCAGCCCCTACAATGAGCAGTTCTTC.

The rearrangement links TRBV5-4 to TRBJ2-2, with D perhaps matching TRBD2 (6 bases). CDR1 is SGHNT, CDR2 YYREEE, per germline (reference sequence). V lost 4 bases to trimming and J lost 2 bases, with 15 bases between them. The CDR3 loop spans 16 amino acids. The CDR3: CASSLRREPNTGELFF. The CDR3 DNA reads as TGTGCCAGCAGCCTTCGGCGGGAACCTAACACCGGGGAGCTGTTTTTT.

The V gene is TRBV9, the J gene TRBJ1-1; D not certain. Germline-derived CDR1 and CDR2 are SGDLS and YYNGEE. V lost 1 base to trimming and J lost 0 bases, with 7 bases between them. This CDR3 region has 14 residues. As DNA, the CDR3 is TGTGCCAGCAGCGTATCAGGTTTGAACACTGAAGCTTTCTTT. Its protein product is CASSVSGLNTEAFF.

This chain links TRBV7-8 with TRBJ2-6; the D gene is possibly TRBD1 (5 bases). Germline lookup yields CDR1 SGHVS and CDR2 FQNEAQ. CDR3 length equals 15 residues. V was shortened by 6 bases and J by 3 bases, with 12 bases between the two germline ends. The CDR3 is CASSRQIGGANVLTF. The CDR3 DNA reads TGTGCCAGCAGTCGACAGATAGGTGGGGCCAACGTCCTGACTTTC.

The rearrangement links TRBV5-1 to TRBJ1-1; a possible D gene is TRBD1 (5 bases). From germline, CDR1 is SGHRS and CDR2 YFSETQ. CDR3 size: 13 residues. The V end lost 6 bases, the J end lost 2 bases, and 11 bases lay between the germline ends. For the CDR3, the DNA is TGCGCCAGCACGGGACGGATAAACACTGAAGCTTTCTTT. It yields the protein CASTGRINTEAFF.

The V and J genes are TRBV4-1 and TRBJ2-5; possibly TRBD1 for D (6 bases). V was cut by 2 bases and J by 2 bases, with 15 bases left in between. CDR1 MGHRA and CDR2 YSYEKL come from the germline V gene. This CDR3 has 16 amino acids. The CDR3: CASSQFPTGWQETQYF. DNA for the CDR3: TGCGCCAGCAGCCAATTCCCTACAGGGTGGCAAGAGACCCAGTACTTC.

V usage is TRBV19 and J usage is TRBJ2-3; TRBD2 might be the D (6 bases). From germline, CDR1 is LNHDA and CDR2 SQIVND (reference sequence). Deletions cut 6 bases from V and 0 bases from J, with 10 bases between. The CDR3 spans 14 residues. The chain's CDR3 is CASRSGGSTDTQYF. The CDR3 DNA reads as TGTGCCAGTAGGAGCGGAGGGAGCACAGATACGCAGTATTTT.

DNA of the CDR3: TGTGCCATCAGTGTGGGGTTAGGGGATTTTGGCTACACCTTC. Translating it yields CAISVGLGDFGYTF. This chain links TRBV10-3 with TRBJ1-2; TRBD1 is a possible D gene (5 bases). V lost 4 bases to trimming and J lost 7 bases, with 16 bases between them. Germline V CDR1 and CDR2: ENHRY, SYGVKD. This CDR3 region has 14 residues.

The V gene is TRBV24-1, the J gene TRBJ1-1; 7 bases agree with TRBD1. The CDR3 totals 13 residues. After removal of 9 bases from V and 5 bases from J, the junction contained 8 bases not matched to a gene. Germline V lookup: CDR1 KGHDR, CDR2 SFDVKD. The CDR3 spells CATRDSVGTEAFF. The CDR3 DNA sequence: TGTGCCACCCGGGACAGCGTGGGAACTGAAGCTTTCTTT.

This clone has more than one count but fewer than ten. This chain links TRBV7-9 with TRBJ1-4; D unresolved. CDR3 length: 12 amino acids. V lost 1 base, J lost 8 bases, and 5 bases lay in between. Germline V lookup: CDR1 SEHNR, CDR2 FQNEAQ (reference sequence). The CDR3 region is CASSLGREKLFF. DNA of the CDR3: TGTGCCAGCAGCTTAGGGAGGGAAAAACTGTTTTTT. Filled out from reference TRBV7-9 and TRBJ1-4, the complete variable domain reads DTGVSQNPRHKITKRGQNVTFRCDPISEHNRLYWYRQTLGQGPEFLTYFQNEAQLEKSRLLSDRFSAERPKGSFSTLEIQRTEQGDSAMYLCASSLGREKLFFGSGTQLSVL.

The gene calls are TRBV7-2 and TRBJ2-7, with a possible D match to TRBD1 (6 bases). CDR3 length: 14 amino acids. The V gene lost 2 bases and the J gene lost 6 bases, with 14 bases spanning the gap. Per the germline V gene, CDR1 is SGHTA and CDR2 is FQGNSA. Here the CDR3 reads CASSLYRAPLEQYF. The CDR3 region has the DNA TGTGCCAGCAGCTTATACAGGGCTCCTCTCGAGCAGTACTTC.

The genes are TRBV7-2 and TRBJ2-1; unclear D gene. V lost 8 bases, J lost 7 bases, and 12 bases lay in between. This CDR3 is 12 amino acids long. The germline CDR1 and CDR2 sequences are SGHTA and FQGNSA. The CDR3 loop reads CASGIKRNEQFF. The DNA for the CDR3 is TGTGCCAGCGGCATTAAACGGAATGAGCAGTTCTTC.

This chain links TRBV5-1 with TRBJ1-2; D is ambiguous. Deletions cut 0 bases from V and 0 bases from J, with 6 bases between. The CDR3 spans 14 residues. CDR1 and CDR2 (germline): SGHRS, YFSETQ. CDR3 sequence: CASSLDAANYGYTF. The CDR3 coding sequence is TGCGCCAGCAGCTTGGACGCCGCTAACTATGGCTACACCTTC.

The rearrangement links TRBV6-1 to TRBJ1-1; tentative D call: TRBD1 (5 bases). The germline V gene encodes CDR1 MNHNS and CDR2 SASEGT. Trimming stripped 2 bases from V and 3 bases from J, with 13 bases between. CDR3 length: 15 residues. CDR3 DNA sequence: TGTGCCAGCAGTGAAAGGGCGGGGGGAGACACTGAAGCTTTCTTT. It translates to CASSERAGGDTEAFF.

The genes are TRBV27 and TRBJ1-2, with D possibly being TRBD1 (5 bases). The CDR3 extends over 13 amino acids. V lost 5 bases, J lost 8 bases, and 15 bases lay in between. From germline, CDR1 is MNHEY and CDR2 SMNVEV (reference sequence). In DNA form, the CDR3 reads TGTGCCAGCAGTCGACGGCGGGGGTCGGGCTACACCTTC. Translation: CASSRRRGSGYTF.

V is TRBV6-5 and J is TRBJ2-7; tentatively, D is TRBD1 (6 bases). Germline CDR1 and CDR2: MNHEY and SVGAGI. The ends were cut back, 7 bases at V and 1 base at J, with 11 bases in the middle. The CDR3 length is 13 residues. CDR3 coding DNA: TGTGCCAGCACCGCCGGACAGTCCTACGAGCAGTACTTC. It yields the protein CASTAGQSYEQYF.

The chain recombines TRBV30 with TRBJ1-4; D uncertain. The CDR3 has 15 residues. V lost 2 bases and J 2 bases, leaving 12 bases between the germline ends. Germline V gives CDR1 GTSNPN, CDR2 SVGIG (reference sequence). CDR3 protein: CAWSRRLGTNEKLFF. CDR3 DNA: TGTGCCTGGAGTAGACGCCTCGGGACTAATGAAAAACTGTTTTTT.

This clone occurred once. J is TRBJ1-6 and V is TRBV7-9, with 7 bases aligning to TRBD1. This CDR3 spans 16 amino acids. Germline CDR1 SEHNR, CDR2 FQNEAQ (reference sequence). With V trimmed by 6 bases and J by 6 bases, 11 bases remained unmatched. The CDR3 is CASRETGYGGNSPLHF. The CDR3 DNA is TGTGCCAGCAGGGAGACAGGGTACGGTGGTAATTCACCCCTCCACTTT. Drawing the rest from reference TRBV7-9 and TRBJ1-6, the complete variable domain is DTGVSQNPRHKITKRGQNVTFRCDPISEHNRLYWYRQTLGQGPEFLTYFQNEAQLEKSRLLSDRFSAERPKGSFSTLEIQRTEQGDSAMYLCASRETGYGGNSPLHFGNGTRLTVT.

The rearrangement uses TRBV6-5 and TRBJ1-2; no clear D. Trimming took off 7 bases at V and 6 bases at J, with 12 bases between the two ends. Germline values: CDR1 MNHEY, CDR2 SVGAGI. The CDR3 consists of 12 residues. CDR3 DNA sequence: TGTGCCAGCACCGGATACAACGATGGCTACACCTTC. It encodes CASTGYNDGYTF.